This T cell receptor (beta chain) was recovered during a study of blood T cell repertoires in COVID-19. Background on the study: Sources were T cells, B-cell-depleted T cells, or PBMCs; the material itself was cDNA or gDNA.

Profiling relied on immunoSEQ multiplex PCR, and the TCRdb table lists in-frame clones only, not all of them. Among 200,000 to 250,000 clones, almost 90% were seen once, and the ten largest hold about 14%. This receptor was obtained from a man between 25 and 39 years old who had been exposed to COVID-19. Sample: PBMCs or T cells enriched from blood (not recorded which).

The CDR3: CASRTTGTKNTGELFF. The CDR3 DNA is TGTGCCAGCAGGACGACCGGGACAAAGAACACCGGGGAGCTGTTTTTT. The chain combines TRBV21-1 with TRBJ2-2; the D call TRBD1 from the table was never checked on the DNA. TRBV21-1 is a known pseudogene. This CDR3 contains 16 residues.